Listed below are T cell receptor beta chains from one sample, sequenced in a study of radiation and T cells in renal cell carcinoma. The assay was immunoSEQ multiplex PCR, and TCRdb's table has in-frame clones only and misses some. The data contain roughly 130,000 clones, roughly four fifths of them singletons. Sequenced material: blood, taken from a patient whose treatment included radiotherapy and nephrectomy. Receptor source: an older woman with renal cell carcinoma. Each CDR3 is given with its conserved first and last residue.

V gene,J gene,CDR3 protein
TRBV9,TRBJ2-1,CASSVDGGTYNEQFF
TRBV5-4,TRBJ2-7,CASSQSPTVYEQYF
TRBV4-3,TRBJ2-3,CASSQAWDVPSTDTQYF
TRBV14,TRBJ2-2,CASSLLSGGELFF
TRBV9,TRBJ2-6,CASSPRKTEKANVLTF
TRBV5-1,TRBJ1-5,CASSGGGNQPQHF
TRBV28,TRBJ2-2,CASSLDRTNTGELFF
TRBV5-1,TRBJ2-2,CASSSEGGELFF
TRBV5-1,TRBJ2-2,CASSLSDTGELFF
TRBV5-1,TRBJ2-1,CASSSGSIGVPNEQFF
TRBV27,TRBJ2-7,CASSLSQGSYEQYF
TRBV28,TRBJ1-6,CASSRRSYNSPLHF
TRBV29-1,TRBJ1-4,CSVEGQGGTNEKLFF
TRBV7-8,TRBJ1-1,CASSLGGTYAEAFF
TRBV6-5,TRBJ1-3,CASSYGTGSGNTIYF
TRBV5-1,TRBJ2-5,CASSLGGLAGGRETQYF
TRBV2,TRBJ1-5,CASSVSGGFGNQPQHF
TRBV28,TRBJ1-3,CASSLSHPGNTIYF
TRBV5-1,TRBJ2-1,CASRPGEGDEQFF
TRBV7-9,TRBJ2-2,CASSFGRAGVDTGELFF
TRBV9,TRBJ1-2,CASSVATGEYGYTF
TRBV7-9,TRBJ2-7,CASAVGGGFSEQYF
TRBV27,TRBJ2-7,CASSPGQLSYEQYF
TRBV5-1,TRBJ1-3,CASSLNTGNTIYF
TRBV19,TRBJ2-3,CASSYSTDTQYF
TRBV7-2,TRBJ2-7,CASSLGPRSQGFYEQYF
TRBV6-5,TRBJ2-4,CASSYGAAENIQYF
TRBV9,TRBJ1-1,CASSPGSRESEAFF
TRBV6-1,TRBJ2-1,CASSQGTYNEQFF
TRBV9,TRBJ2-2,CASTGEGAYTGELFF
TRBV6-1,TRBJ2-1,CASSEARWGGTYNEQFF
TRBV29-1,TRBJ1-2,CSVVLPVGTASANYGYTF